Presented here are 5 T cell receptor beta chains from one specimen sequenced in a study of blood T cell repertoires in COVID-19. Assay: immunoSEQ multiplex PCR; the TCRdb copy retains only in-frame clones and omits some. Of about 240,000 clones listed, roughly 86% are singletons. The material sequenced was peripheral blood. The receptors were gathered from a man aged 80 or over with acute or convalescent COVID-19.

This clone was seen only a few times. V is TRBV5-1 and J is TRBJ1-5; the match to TRBD1 covers 7 bases. There are 16 residues in the CDR3. Per germline, CDR1 SGHRS and CDR2 YFSETQ. Trimming took 4 bases from V and 2 from J; bases not matched to a gene: 9. Here the CDR3 reads CASSLQGGGRNQPQHF. CDR3 coding DNA: TGCGCCAGCAGCCTCCAGGGGGGAGGCCGCAATCAGCCCCAGCATTTT.

The chain recombines TRBV2 with TRBJ1-5; 7 bases line up with TRBD1. The CDR3 is 15 residues long. The V and J ends lost 4 bases and 0 bases, in that order; junction bases with no gene match: 3. The germline V gene has CDR1 SNHLY and CDR2 FYNNEI. The CDR3 DNA follows: TGTGCCAGCAGTGTCAAGGGGGCTAGCAATCAGCCCCAGCATTTT. This encodes CASSVKGASNQPQHF.

This chain joins TRBV11-2 and TRBJ1-5; 7 bases are a match to TRBD1. Trimming took 5 bases from V and 2 from J; bases not matched to a gene: 6. The CDR3 extends over 15 amino acids. The germline CDR1 and CDR2 sequences are SGHAT and FQNNGV. CDR3 sequence reads: CASSQGVSGNQPQHF. In DNA, the CDR3 is TGTGCCAGCAGCCAGGGGGTGAGTGGCAATCAGCCCCAGCATTTT.

This clone occurred once. The chain couples TRBV15 to TRBJ2-1; TRBD2 matches 10 bases. This CDR3 contains 14 residues. The ends lost 7 bases at V and 9 bases at J; junction bases unmatched: 9. From germline, CDR1 is LNHNV and CDR2 YYDKDF (reference sequence). CDR3 sequence: CATKSGRASVEQFF. The CDR3 bases are TGTGCCACCAAAAGCGGGAGGGCCTCGGTTGAGCAGTTCTTC.

The chain carries TRBV18 and TRBJ2-4; weak D call: TRBD1 (6 bases). CDR1 KGHSH and CDR2 LQKENI come from the germline V gene. This CDR3 spans 14 amino acids. V was cut by 2 bases and J by 9 bases, with 14 bases left in between. The CDR3 nucleotides read TGTGCCAGCTCACCAACGGACAGATGGCCCATTCAGTACTTC. This codes for CASSPTDRWPIQYF.